Shown below are 22 T cell receptor beta chains from a single sample sequenced in a study of CD8 T cells in ankylosing spondylitis. TCRdb processed the 5' RACE reads anew with MiXCR; each CDR3 protein has one entry. This table has 310,000 or so distinct CDR3 sequences, approximately 20% appearing once. Material for sequencing was blood, either unsorted or a sorted T cell fraction (not recorded which). These receptors were obtained from a male donor with ankylosing spondylitis or in good health (not recorded which).

The chain joins TRBV5-1 to TRBJ2-1; TRBD1 aligns across 8 bases. The CDR3 totals 14 residues. Germline assignment: CDR1 SGHRS and CDR2 YFSETQ. The junction had 4 bases not matched to a gene; V was cut back by 3 bases and J by 5 bases. CDR3 amino acids: CASSYDRGDNEQFF. In DNA, the CDR3 is TGCGCCAGCAGCTATGACAGGGGAGACAATGAGCAGTTCTTC.

J is TRBJ1-1 and V is TRBV12-3 or TRBV12-4; D is unclear. The CDR3 is 13 amino acids. Trimming shortened V by 2 bases and J by 6 bases, and 10 bases separated the two germline ends. The CDR3 loop reads CASSLSSWAEAFF. For the CDR3, the DNA is TGTGCCAGCAGTTTATCGTCCTGGGCTGAAGCTTTCTTT.

The table lists this clonotype with a few counts. The chain has TRBV5-1 and TRBJ2-5, with TRBD2 matching over 7 bases. The V and J ends lost 4 bases and 5 bases, in that order; junction bases with no gene match: 11. The CDR3 is made up of 15 amino acids. CDR1 SGHRS and CDR2 YFSETQ come from the germline V gene. This CDR3 reads CASSLGSGNRETQYF. CDR3 coding DNA: TGCGCCAGCAGCCTCGGGAGCGGGAATCGGGAGACCCAGTACTTC.

The chain joins TRBV5-1 to TRBJ1-3; D is perhaps TRBD1 (6 bases). Per germline, CDR1 SGHRS and CDR2 YFSETQ. Trimming shortened V by 3 bases and J by 1 base, and 11 bases separated the two germline ends. This CDR3 has 15 amino acids. The CDR3 reads CASSSGAPSGNTIYF. The CDR3 bases are TGCGCCAGCAGCTCGGGGGCCCCTTCTGGAAACACCATATATTTT.

In this sample, this clonotype turned up many times. In DNA form, the CDR3 reads TGTGCCAGCAGCCTCCAGACAGCCTATGGCTACACCTTC. Amino acids: CASSLQTAYGYTF. The rearrangement joins TRBV3-1 to TRBJ1-2; D possibly corresponds to TRBD1 (5 bases). Trimming pared 4 bases from V and 4 bases from J, leaving 10 bases between. CDR3 length: 13 residues. Germline V lookup: CDR1 LGHDT, CDR2 YNNKEL (reference sequence).

About this clonotype itself: One end of the junction fails to match germline, which may point to a read error. The chain recombines TRBV27 with TRBJ2-5; D ambiguous. CDR3 length equals 14 residues. Germline CDR1 MNHEY, CDR2 SMNVEV (reference sequence). The DNA of the CDR3 is TGTGTCAGCAGTTTAAAGTCAGATCAAGAGACCCAGTACTTC. Protein: CVSSLKSDQETQYF.

This chain connects TRBV9 to TRBJ2-1; no reliable D call. With 3 bases removed from V and 8 bases from J, the gap between germline ends came to 12 bases. Per germline, CDR1 SGDLS and CDR2 YYNGEE. This CDR3 has 13 amino acids. Written as DNA, the CDR3 is TGTGCCAGCAGCGCGGTGGGCCTCCATGAGCAGTTCTTC. Residues: CASSAVGLHEQFF.

The chain uses TRBV24-1 and TRBJ2-5; 9 bases are shared with TRBD1. Per germline, CDR1 KGHDR and CDR2 SFDVKD. V trimming: 5 bases; J trimming: 5 bases; junction bases outside the gene matches: 11. The CDR3 totals 16 residues. CDR3 residues: CATSGRVTGGSETQYF. The CDR3 DNA sequence: TGTGCCACCAGTGGAAGGGTGACAGGGGGATCGGAGACCCAGTACTTC.

The chain links TRBV5-1 to TRBJ2-3; the D gene is possibly TRBD2 (5 bases). The germline V gene has CDR1 SGHRS and CDR2 YFSETQ. The CDR3 has 16 residues. Trimming took 0 bases from V and 2 from J, leaving 13 bases between them. The CDR3 spells CASSLGERGNTDTQYF. CDR3 nucleotide sequence: TGCGCCAGCAGCTTGGGGGAACGGGGTAACACAGATACGCAGTATTTT.

The rearrangement links TRBV19 to TRBJ1-5, with no clear D. The V gene's germline CDR1 is LNHDA and CDR2 SQIVND (reference sequence). This CDR3 is 15 amino acids long. V lost 1 base and J lost 4, with 11 bases in between. As DNA, the CDR3 is TGTGCCAGTAGTATAGGGACGGGCACTAATCAGCCCCAGCATTTT. This encodes CASSIGTGTNQPQHF.

V usage is TRBV7-6 and J usage is TRBJ2-1; TRBD2 matches at 13 bases. The germline V gene encodes CDR1 SGHVS and CDR2 FNYEAQ. With V trimmed by 9 bases and J by 5 bases, 10 bases remained unmatched. The CDR3 sequence is 16 residues long. CDR3 in DNA: TGTGCCAGTAGCACGGGACTAGCGGGGATTAACAATGAGCAGTTCTTC. It is translated as CASSTGLAGINNEQFF.

This clonotype was seen a few times. The chain combines TRBV25-1 with TRBJ2-1, with 11 bases fitting TRBD1. This CDR3 is 14 amino acids long. Germline CDR1 is MGHDK and CDR2 is SYGVNS. J gave up 8 bases and V 5 bases, and 5 bases lay outside the gene matches. CDR3 coding DNA: TGTGCCAGCAGTCTTGGGACAGGGGGTCATGAGCAGTTCTTC. This sequence encodes CASSLGTGGHEQFF.

This chain connects TRBV7-2 to TRBJ1-5, with 7 bases matching TRBD1. The ends lost 6 bases at V and 0 bases at J; junction bases unmatched: 5. The germline gives CDR1 SGHTA, CDR2 FQGNSA. The CDR3 runs 15 residues. The CDR3 loop reads CASSQTGFSNQPQHF. In DNA, the CDR3 is TGTGCCAGCAGTCAGACAGGGTTTAGCAATCAGCCCCAGCATTTT.

The CDR3 loop reads CASSQARGLMNTEAFF. DNA of the CDR3: TGTGCCAGCTCACAGGCCAGGGGGCTCATGAACACTGAAGCTTTCTTT. The chain uses TRBV18 and TRBJ1-1, with 8 bases that match TRBD1. After removal of 4 bases from V and 0 bases from J, the junction contained 7 bases not matched to a gene. The CDR3 is 16 residues long. The V gene's germline CDR1 is KGHSH and CDR2 LQKENI. Complete variable domain (other parts from reference TRBV18 and TRBJ1-1): NAGVMQNPRHLVRRRGQEARLRCSPMKGHSHVYWYRQLPEEGLKFMVYLQKENIIDESGMPKERFSAEFPKEGPSILRIQQVVRGDSAAYFCASSQARGLMNTEAFFGQGTRLTVV.

This clonotype showed up just a few times. J is TRBJ2-1 and V is TRBV27, with TRBD2 matching 10 bases. The CDR3 is made up of 16 amino acids. The V and J ends lost 4 bases and 3 bases, in that order; junction bases with no gene match: 6. Germline CDR1 is MNHEY and CDR2 is SMNVEV (reference sequence). CDR3 amino acids: CASSSQTSGVYNEQFF. CDR3 in DNA: TGTGCCAGCAGTTCTCAAACTAGCGGGGTCTACAATGAGCAGTTCTTC.

This clonotype was seen more than once but under ten times. V usage is TRBV6-1 and J usage is TRBJ1-6, with TRBD1 matching 11 bases. The germline V gene encodes CDR1 MNHNS and CDR2 SASEGT. The ends lost 6 bases at V and 8 bases at J; junction bases unmatched: 0. The CDR3 has 13 amino acids. The DNA for the CDR3 is TGTGCCAGCAGGGGACAGGGGGATTCACCCCTCCACTTT. Its translation is CASRGQGDSPLHF.

This clonotype was observed at least ten times. V gene TRBV29-1 combines with J gene TRBJ1-1; D is unclear. Germline V gene data show CDR1 as SQVTM and CDR2 as ANQGSEA. The CDR3 totals 12 residues. Trimming took 8 bases from V and 6 from J, leaving 16 bases between them. This chain's CDR3 is CSSQGTSPEAFF. The CDR3 DNA reads as TGCAGCTCGCAAGGTACGAGTCCTGAAGCTTTCTTT.

The table lists this clonotype with a few counts. The chain combines TRBV24-1 with TRBJ2-2; D uncertain. CDR1 KGHDR and CDR2 SFDVKD come from the germline V gene. The length of the CDR3 is 17 residues. V shed 5 bases and J shed 2 bases, with 17 bases lying between them. In DNA form, the CDR3 reads TGTGCCACCAGTGGGAACCTAGGACGGATAAACACCGGGGAGCTGTTTTTT. This sequence encodes CATSGNLGRINTGELFF.

This chain uses TRBV5-1 with TRBJ1-1, with unresolved D. In germline, CDR1 is SGHRS, CDR2 YFSETQ. The V gene lost 2 bases and the J gene lost 1 base, with 9 bases spanning the gap. This CDR3 has 14 residues. The CDR3 is CASSLTTANTEAFF. The CDR3 region has the DNA TGCGCCAGCAGCTTAACCACGGCGAACACTGAAGCTTTCTTT.

The rearrangement links TRBV11-2 to TRBJ1-1; D is perhaps TRBD1 (6 bases). The length of the CDR3 is 14 residues. Trimming removed 1 base from V and 5 bases from J, with 11 bases in between. CDR1 and CDR2 (germline): SGHAT, FQNNGV. CDR3 DNA sequence: TGTGCCAGCAGCTTAGGGTACAGGGCTACTGAAGCTTTCTTT. Protein: CASSLGYRATEAFF.

This clonotype has just a few counts. One junction end does not reproduce the germline sequence, and a read error may be involved. The chain is built from TRBV5-5 and TRBJ1-2; D is ambiguous. The germline CDR1 and CDR2 sequences are SGHKS and YYEKEE (reference sequence). CDR3 size: 13 residues. CDR3 protein: CASSLDGVTGYTF. The CDR3 coding sequence is TGTGCCAGCAGTTTGGACGGGGTTACGGGCTACACCTTC.

This clonotype was recorded a few times. The chain employs TRBV7-8 and TRBJ2-7; 10 bases line up with TRBD2. The CDR3 sequence is 15 residues long. Germline CDR1 reads SGHVS; CDR2 reads FQNEAQ. Losses at the gene ends were 5 bases for V and 4 bases for J; bases not matched to a gene: 8. DNA for the CDR3: TGTGCCAGCAGCCCCCCAATTAGCGGGAGGTACGAGCAGTACGTC. Residues: CASSPPISGRYEQYV.